The entry that follows covers one T cell receptor beta chain sequence. Its target is not known. Germline lookup yields CDR1 LGHNT and CDR2 FRNRAP. The junction had 16 bases not matched to a gene; V was cut back by 3 bases and J by 4 bases. There are 18 residues in the CDR3. Primers used in a second PCR of roughly 6 to 11 cycles were a sample-barcoded 5' primer and a J-beta primer mix. TCRdb itself ran the 5' RACE reads through MiXCR, one entry per CDR3 protein. The sample carries around 1,500,000 distinct CDR3 sequences, 42% recorded once. This record comes from a study of blood T cells in healthy people across ages. Findings and caveats of the study: With donor CMV status unknown, expanded clonotype changes were possibly confounded. Roughly linear age-related decline in beta diversity appeared, significant by age roughly 40.

This chain joins TRBV12-5 and TRBJ2-7; TRBD1 aligns across 9 bases. This receptor was identified in a woman under 30 in good health. Sequencing used blood. CDR3 protein: CASGFPTFRDRAGYEQYF. Written as DNA, the CDR3 is TGTGCTAGTGGTTTCCCCACCTTCCGGGACAGGGCCGGATACGAGCAGTACTTC.